This TCR beta chain comes out of a study of blood T cell repertoires in COVID-19. Across the study: T cells, B-cell-depleted T cells, or PBMCs supplied cDNA or gDNA.

Authors' methods: How many nucleated cells were present was estimated from reference gene primer amplification. Data came from immunoSEQ multiplex PCR; TCRdb stores just in-frame clones and leaves some out. V and J calls and clone size are as listed in that table; D and trimming were resolved from the DNA. The sample has more than 300,000 clones, approximately 89% seen once. V lost 5 bases and J 8 bases, leaving 9 bases between the germline ends. CDR3 length: 11 amino acids. Germline V gene sequence: CDR1 GTSNPN, CDR2 SVGIG (reference sequence). This clone appeared once. Living in roughly 25 US areas, the participants were between 18 and 89 years of age. Cohorts were based on clinical histories the participants reported.

The chain uses TRBV30 and TRBJ2-2; D is possibly TRBD2 (5 bases). The origin of this receptor is a middle-aged woman who had been exposed to COVID-19. Sequenced: PBMCs or T cells enriched from blood (not recorded which). This CDR3 is CAWGRTGELFF. For the CDR3, the DNA is TGTGCCTGGGGGCGGACTGGGGAGCTGTTTTTT.